These T cell receptor beta chains were read from a single sample in a study of beta chain features in type 1 diabetes. Measured with immunoSEQ multiplex PCR; TCRdb has only the in-frame clones, and not every one. The data contain 130,000 to 150,000 clones, approximately 13% of them singletons. The sequencing input was central memory CD4+ T cells from blood. The receptors shown here come from a man aged 18 to 29 with type 1 diabetes. The conserved cysteine and the conserved F or W are not part of the CDR3 here.

cdr3_aa j_call v_call
AGGERARANVLT TRBJ2-6 TRBV7-2
ASSSGSNYGYT TRBJ1-2 TRBV5-1
ASSRIGDIWDSEAF TRBJ1-1 TRBV9
ASSLVGPGTGDDEQF TRBJ2-1 TRBV7-2
ASSLSGGNTEAF TRBJ1-1 TRBV7-8
ASSSGAGEGNEQF TRBJ2-1 TRBV5-1
ASKGGLGGYT TRBJ1-2 TRBV21-1
ASSVKAGNSEAF TRBJ1-1 TRBV9
ASSSRPSGGTDTQY TRBJ2-3 TRBV7-3
ASSVVGRGQDTQY TRBJ2-3 TRBV9
AISESTRGAGANVLT TRBJ2-6 TRBV10-3
ASSPGEGYEQY TRBJ2-7 TRBV5-1
ASSAAGQIQETQY TRBJ2-5 TRBV19
AISGTTGSSYNSPLH TRBJ1-6 TRBV10-3
ASSADRGYTEAF TRBJ1-1 TRBV25-1
ASSQPGQGKYEQY TRBJ2-7 TRBV4-1
ASSRGGTGLEAF TRBJ1-1 TRBV7-9
ASSRPGNYGYT TRBJ1-2 TRBV19
ASSLGRDYQPQH TRBJ1-5 TRBV13
ASSTGIGGGTDTQY TRBJ2-3 TRBV7-2
ASSPAQGVGYGYT TRBJ1-2 TRBV18
ASSLRTSGGEQY TRBJ2-7 TRBV5-1
SVDAGDKRLF TRBJ1-1 TRBV29-1
AWSAMAMNTEAF TRBJ1-1 TRBV30
ASSPRGETQY TRBJ2-5 TRBV9
ASSVATWSEAGTEAF TRBJ1-1 TRBV9
ASRPGGALGSQY TRBJ2-5 TRBV6-5
AISEAGGSPDTQY TRBJ2-3 TRBV10-3
ASKTGKETQY TRBJ2-5 TRBV6-1
ASSQQGNGYT TRBJ1-2 TRBV28
ASSQVQGANTEAF TRBJ1-1 TRBV4-1
SAPSGDGYT TRBJ1-2 TRBV20-1
ASSPGTGNTGELF TRBJ2-2 TRBV5-1
ACGPATNEKLF TRBJ1-4 TRBV30
ASSPTGDTQY TRBJ2-3 TRBV7-6
ASSPNPPRTDTQY TRBJ2-3 TRBV27
ASSEEGQPEF TRBJ2-1 TRBV2
ASRLLADTQY TRBJ2-3 TRBV2
SVESSANQPQH TRBJ1-5 TRBV29-1
AWSLAGGFNQPQH TRBJ1-5 TRBV30
ASSQDVGGSYNEQF TRBJ2-1 TRBV4-2
ASSRQGSGYT TRBJ1-2 TRBV27
ASSKARGLANEKLF TRBJ1-4 TRBV21-1
ASAGGEYYGYT TRBJ1-2 TRBV2
SVAGGGETQY TRBJ2-5 TRBV29-1
ASSLAGQGRSYGYT TRBJ1-2 TRBV28
ASSPLGLAGDETQY TRBJ2-5 TRBV7-7
ASSYNRDRVSGANVLT TRBJ2-6 TRBV21-1
ASRSGQMAF TRBJ1-1 TRBV6-1
ASSQGQGSYEQY TRBJ2-7 TRBV9
ASSGQGDSPLH TRBJ1-6 TRBV2